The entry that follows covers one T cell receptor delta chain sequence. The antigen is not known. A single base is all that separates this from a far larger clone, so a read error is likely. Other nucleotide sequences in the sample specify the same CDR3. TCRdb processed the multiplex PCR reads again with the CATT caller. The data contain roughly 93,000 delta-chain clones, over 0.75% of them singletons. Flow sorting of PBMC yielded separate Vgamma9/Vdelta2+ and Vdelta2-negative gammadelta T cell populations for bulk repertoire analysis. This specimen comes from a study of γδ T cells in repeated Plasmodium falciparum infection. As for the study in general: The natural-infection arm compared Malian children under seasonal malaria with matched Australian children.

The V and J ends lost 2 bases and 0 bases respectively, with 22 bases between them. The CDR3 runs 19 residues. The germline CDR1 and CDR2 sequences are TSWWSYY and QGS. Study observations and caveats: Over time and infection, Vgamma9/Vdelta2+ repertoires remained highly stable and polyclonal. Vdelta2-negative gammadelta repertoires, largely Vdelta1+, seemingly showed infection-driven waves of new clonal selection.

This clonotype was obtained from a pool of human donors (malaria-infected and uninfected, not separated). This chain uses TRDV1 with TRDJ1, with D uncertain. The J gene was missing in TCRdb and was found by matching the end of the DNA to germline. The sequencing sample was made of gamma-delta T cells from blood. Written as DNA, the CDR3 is TGTGCTCTTGGGGAATTGAGTCTCCTCCCGCTAACATACACCGATAAACTCATCTTT. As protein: CALGELSLLPLTYTDKLIF.